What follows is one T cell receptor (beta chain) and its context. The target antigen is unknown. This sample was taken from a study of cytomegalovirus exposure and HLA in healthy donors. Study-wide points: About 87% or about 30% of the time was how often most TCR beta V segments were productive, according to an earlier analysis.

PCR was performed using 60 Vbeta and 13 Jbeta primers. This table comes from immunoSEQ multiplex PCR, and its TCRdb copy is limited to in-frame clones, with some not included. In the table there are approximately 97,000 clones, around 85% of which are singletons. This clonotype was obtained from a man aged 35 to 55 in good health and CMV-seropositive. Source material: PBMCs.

The CDR3 is CAAIDSTANQPQHF. In DNA, the CDR3 is TGTGCCGCCATTGACTCGACCGCGAATCAGCCCCAGCATTTT. V gene TRBV28 combines with J gene TRBJ1-5; D call uncertain. The V and J ends lost 11 bases and 4 bases respectively, with 18 bases between them. There are 14 residues in the CDR3. Germline V lookup: CDR1 MDHEN, CDR2 SYDVKM.